Below, 31 T cell receptor beta chains from the same sample are listed, as sequenced in a study of T-cell memory formation after mild COVID-19. MiXCR, applied by TCRdb to the 5' RACE reads, yields one record per CDR3 protein. The sample has a few hundred thousand distinct CDR3 sequences, roughly 21% seen once. Sequencing was performed on PBMCs or a T cell subset sorted from them (not recorded which). Source of these receptors: a man aged 18-30 years who had mild COVID-19 (a few samples of this study predate the infection). Cell type and time point are not known.

In its sample, this clonotype was seen a few times. The chain has TRBV6-2 or TRBV6-3 and TRBJ1-2, with 11 bases aligning to TRBD1. The CDR3 consists of 15 residues. Germline CDR1 MNHEY, CDR2 SVGEGT. With V trimmed by 2 bases and J by 4 bases, 3 bases remained unmatched. The CDR3 protein is CASSYAGTGGYGYTF. Written as DNA, the CDR3 is TGTGCCAGCAGTTACGCCGGGACAGGGGGCTATGGCTACACCTTC.

This clonotype showed up just once. The chain has TRBV6-1 and TRBJ2-1, with TRBD1 matching 8 bases. In germline, CDR1 is MNHNS, CDR2 SASEGT. This CDR3 is built from 14 residues. Germline trimming cut 5 bases from V and 5 bases from J; bases unmatched to any gene: 5. The CDR3 protein is CASSQGAFDNEQFF. Here the CDR3 DNA reads TGTGCCAGCAGTCAGGGGGCTTTCGACAATGAGCAGTTCTTC.

This clonotype was seen repeatedly, ten times or more. This chain's CDR3 is CASRPSRGNTGELFF. The CDR3 DNA reads TGTGCCAGCAGGCCGTCCAGGGGGAACACCGGGGAGCTGTTTTTT. The chain links TRBV7-3 to TRBJ2-2, with D possibly being TRBD1 (6 bases). CDR1 and CDR2 from the germline V gene are SGHTA and FQGTGA. The CDR3 extends over 15 amino acids. Trimming cost V 6 bases and J 1 base, with 12 bases left between them.

The chain's CDR3 is CSLWGDRHNEQFF. In DNA form, the CDR3 reads TGCAGCCTCTGGGGAGACAGGCACAATGAGCAGTTCTTC. The rearrangement links TRBV29-1 to TRBJ2-1; perhaps TRBD1 as D (6 bases). The CDR3 contains 13 residues. V lost 8 bases to trimming and J lost 5 bases, with 16 bases between them. CDR1 SQVTM and CDR2 ANQGSEA come from the germline V gene.

This clonotype was seen more than once but under ten times. The chain carries TRBV20-1 and TRBJ1-2, with a weak D call TRBD1 (5 bases). Germline CDR1 is DFQATT and CDR2 is SNEGSKA (reference sequence). V lost 2 bases and J lost 8, with 12 bases in between. The CDR3 length is 12 residues. This CDR3 reads CSARSGWDGYTF. The CDR3 bases are TGCAGTGCTAGATCGGGTTGGGACGGCTACACCTTC.

This clonotype was detected only a few times. V is TRBV7-8 and J is TRBJ2-3; TRBD2 is a possible D gene (7 bases). Germline CDR1 SGHVS, CDR2 FQNEAQ. The CDR3 has 15 residues. Trimming pared 5 bases from V and 2 bases from J, leaving 14 bases between. The DNA for the CDR3 is TGTGCCAGCAGCCGATGGGGGGGCCCCACAGATACGCAGTATTTT. The encoded protein is CASSRWGGPTDTQYF.

The J gene is TRBJ2-5, the V gene TRBV24-1; 11 nucleotides match TRBD1. Trimming took 9 bases from V and 4 from J; bases not matched to a gene: 3. Per the germline V gene, CDR1 is KGHDR and CDR2 is SFDVKD. This CDR3 region has 13 residues. CDR3 nucleotides: TGTGCCACCGGACAGGGGGCAGGAGAGACCCAGTACTTC. Its protein is CATGQGAGETQYF.

At least ten counts were recorded for this clonotype. The V gene is TRBV12-3 or TRBV12-4, the J gene TRBJ2-5, with D perhaps matching TRBD1 or TRBD2 (5 bases each). V was pared by 4 bases and J by 4 bases, with 16 bases between. This CDR3 is 15 amino acids long. The CDR3 region has the DNA TGTGCCAGCAGTTCGTGGGGCCGCGGAGGAGAGACCCAGTACTTC. Amino acid sequence: CASSSWGRGGETQYF.

The chain employs TRBV7-2 and TRBJ1-1, with D maybe TRBD1 (5 bases). The CDR3 contains 14 residues. V was pared by 3 bases and J by 4 bases, with 12 bases between. Germline V gene sequence: CDR1 SGHTA, CDR2 FQGNSA. The CDR3 spells CASSFRVSSTEAFF. The CDR3, as DNA: TGTGCCAGCAGCTTCAGGGTTTCTAGCACTGAAGCTTTCTTT.

The chain uses TRBV18 and TRBJ2-7, with D tentatively TRBD1 (5 bases). Germline V lookup: CDR1 KGHSH, CDR2 LQKENI. V was pared by 2 bases and J by 5 bases, with 16 bases between. The length of the CDR3 is 15 residues. The CDR3 loop reads CASSPRAGYDHEQYV. In DNA, the CDR3 is TGTGCCAGCTCACCAAGGGCAGGGTATGATCACGAGCAGTACGTC.

This chain joins TRBV10-3 and TRBJ2-6, with a tentative D call TRBD1 (6 bases). CDR1 ENHRY and CDR2 SYGVKD come from the germline V gene. The length of the CDR3 is 15 residues. V shed 4 bases and J shed 4 bases, with 11 bases lying between them. The CDR3 is CAISGSGAGANVLTF. CDR3 DNA: TGTGCCATCAGTGGCTCAGGGGCCGGGGCCAACGTCCTGACTTTC.

V gene TRBV6-6 combines with J gene TRBJ1-1; D possibly corresponds to TRBD1 (6 bases). CDR1 is MNHNY, CDR2 SVGAGI, per germline (reference sequence). The V end lost 2 bases, the J end lost 8 bases, and 6 bases lay between the germline ends. The CDR3 extends over 11 amino acids. The CDR3 DNA reads as TGTGCCAGCAGTTACCAGGGGGAAGCTTTCTTT. Translation gives CASSYQGEAFF.

This clonotype was seen repeatedly, ten times or more. The rearrangement uses TRBV5-1 and TRBJ2-7; TRBD2 aligns across 7 bases. Looked up from germline, CDR1 is SGHRS and CDR2 is YFSETQ. The CDR3 has 14 residues. J was trimmed by 3 bases and V by 4 bases; bases with no gene match: 7. CDR3 DNA: TGCGCCAGCAGCCCGGATGGGGGGGGCTACGAGCAGTACTTC. This codes for CASSPDGGGYEQYF.

The table lists this clonotype with a few counts. This chain uses TRBV6-5 with TRBJ2-1; the match to TRBD2 covers 10 bases. Germline values: CDR1 MNHEY, CDR2 SVGAGI. This CDR3 region has 14 residues. V lost 6 bases and J lost 3; bases outside the gene matches: 2. This CDR3 is CASRASGSYNEQFF. CDR3 DNA sequence: TGTGCCAGCAGAGCTAGCGGGAGCTACAATGAGCAGTTCTTC.

The chain has TRBV5-6 and TRBJ2-3; 9 nucleotides match TRBD2. The V gene end was trimmed by 5 bases and the J gene end by 3 bases; junction bases not matched to a gene: 4. The CDR3 sequence is 14 residues long. Germline loops: CDR1 SGHDT, CDR2 YYEEEE. The CDR3 sequence: CASSRGGVTDTQYF. CDR3 sequence (DNA): TGTGCCAGCAGTCGCGGGGGGGTGACAGATACGCAGTATTTT.

This clonotype was seen only a few times. The rearrangement uses TRBV5-1 and TRBJ1-1, with D possibly matching TRBD1 (5 bases). V shed 7 bases and J shed 1 base, with 20 bases lying between them. Germline-derived CDR1 and CDR2 are SGHRS and YFSETQ. The CDR3 spans 16 residues. This chain's CDR3 is CASGNEVGGRNTEAFF. In DNA form, the CDR3 reads TGCGCCAGCGGCAACGAAGTGGGGGGTCGGAACACTGAAGCTTTCTTT.

This clonotype occurred a few times. The chain joins TRBV20-1 to TRBJ1-1, with 10 positions matching TRBD1. CDR3 length: 15 residues. The germline V gene has CDR1 DFQATT and CDR2 SNEGSKA (reference sequence). V lost 5 bases, J lost 4 bases, and 10 bases stayed unmatched. Here the CDR3 reads CSAGRTGGTVTEAFF. For the CDR3, the DNA is TGCAGTGCTGGCAGGACAGGGGGAACTGTCACTGAAGCTTTCTTT.

The DNA for the CDR3 is TGTGCCAGCAGCTTAGCTACGGGTCACTACGAGCAGTACTTC. Translation: CASSLATGHYEQYF. The rearrangement joins TRBV7-9 to TRBJ2-7, with unresolved D. CDR1 and CDR2 from the germline V gene are SEHNR and FQNEAQ (reference sequence). Trimming took 0 bases from V and 3 from J, leaving 9 bases between them. There are 14 residues in the CDR3.

This clonotype was counted at least ten times. The chain carries TRBV12-3 or TRBV12-4 and TRBJ2-7, with D perhaps TRBD1 (6 bases). Trimming removed 3 bases at V and 2 bases at J, with 14 bases between. The CDR3 is made up of 15 amino acids. CDR3 nucleotide sequence: TGTGCCAGCAGTTTCCAGGGGCGCATCCCCTACGAGCAGTACTTC. Its protein is CASSFQGRIPYEQYF.

This clonotype was found a few times. The rearrangement links TRBV29-1 to TRBJ2-4, with D perhaps matching TRBD2 (5 bases). CDR1 is SQVTM and CDR2 is ANQGSEA in the germline V gene. The CDR3 runs 15 residues. Trimming pared 6 bases from V and 0 bases from J, leaving 15 bases between. CDR3 region: CSVRRAGEAKNIQYF. The CDR3 nucleotides read TGCAGCGTCCGGCGGGCAGGCGAAGCCAAAAACATTCAGTACTTC. Complete variable domain (other parts from reference TRBV29-1 and TRBJ2-4): SAVISQKPSRDICQRGTSLTIQCQVDSQVTMMFWYRQQPGQSLTLIATANQGSEATYESGFVIDKFPISRPNLTFSTLTVSNMSPEDSSIYLCSVRRAGEAKNIQYFGAGTRLSVL.

This clonotype was picked up one time. J is TRBJ2-4 and V is TRBV7-2; a possible D gene is TRBD1 (6 bases). Between the trimmed V and J ends, which lost 4 bases and 6 bases, there was a span of 25 bases. CDR3 length: 18 amino acids. CDR1 is SGHTA, CDR2 FQGNSA, per germline. Here the CDR3 DNA reads TGTGCCAGCAGCTCCCCCCGAGGGCAACAGGGTGGAAGAAACATTCAGTACTTC. Translation gives CASSSPRGQQGGRNIQYF. The complete variable domain, with remaining parts taken from reference TRBV7-2 and TRBJ2-4, reads GAGVSQSPSNKVTEKGKDVELRCDPISGHTALYWYRQSLGQGLEFLIYFQGNSAPDKSGLPSDRFSAERTGGSVSTLTIQRTQQEDSAVYLCASSSPRGQQGGRNIQYFGAGTRLSVL.

This clonotype was found a few times. The chain links TRBV6-2 or TRBV6-3 to TRBJ2-3; D tentatively fits TRBD1 or TRBD2 (6 bases each). With 6 bases removed from V and 5 bases from J, the gap between germline ends came to 18 bases. Germline values: CDR1 MNHEY, CDR2 SVGEGT. The CDR3 totals 15 residues. The CDR3 loop reads CASRPRGAGIDTQYF. The DNA for the CDR3 is TGTGCCAGCAGACCTAGGGGGGCCGGGATAGATACGCAGTATTTT.

This clonotype has a handful of counts. The chain combines TRBV12-3 or TRBV12-4 with TRBJ1-2; the D is unclear. CDR3 length equals 15 residues. Trimming removed 4 bases at V and 0 bases at J, with 12 bases between. DNA for the CDR3: TGTGCCAGCAGTTACTCTTACGGTGCTAACTATGGCTACACCTTC. Amino acid sequence: CASSYSYGANYGYTF.

This rearrangement joins TRBV4-2 to TRBJ1-2, with D unresolved. The V gene lost 4 bases and the J gene lost 4 bases, with 13 bases spanning the gap. The CDR3 consists of 14 residues. The germline V gene has CDR1 LGHNA and CDR2 YNFKEQ. The CDR3 protein is CASSPTGVAYGYTF. Here the CDR3 DNA reads TGTGCCAGCAGCCCGACCGGGGTTGCCTATGGCTACACCTTC.

This clonotype has at least ten counts. J is TRBJ2-1 and V is TRBV11-2; 9 bases match TRBD1. In germline, CDR1 is SGHAT, CDR2 FQNNGV. V gave up 5 bases and J gave up 5 bases; unmatched junction bases: 7. The length of the CDR3 is 15 residues. This CDR3 reads CASSIRDRVHNEQFF. CDR3 nucleotide sequence: TGTGCCAGCAGCATACGGGACAGGGTCCACAATGAGCAGTTCTTC.

This clonotype was picked up a small number of times. The V and J genes are TRBV5-5 and TRBJ1-1; no clear D gene. Trimming cost V 2 bases and J 0 bases, with 14 bases left between them. In germline, CDR1 is SGHKS, CDR2 YYEKEE (reference sequence). The CDR3 length is 16 residues. CDR3 in amino acids: CASSFFHAGLNTEAFF. CDR3 DNA sequence: TGTGCCAGCAGCTTTTTCCATGCAGGATTGAACACTGAAGCTTTCTTT.

The rearrangement uses TRBV29-1 and TRBJ1-1; tentative D call: TRBD1 (5 bases). Germline assignment: CDR1 SQVTM and CDR2 ANQGSEA. The V end was cut by 7 bases, the J end by 1 base, with 19 bases between. This CDR3 is built from 15 residues. The CDR3 sequence is CSGRDGPYQNTEAFF. The CDR3 DNA is TGCAGCGGTCGGGACGGGCCTTACCAGAACACTGAAGCTTTCTTT.

J is TRBJ1-1 and V is TRBV29-1; TRBD1 might be the D (6 bases). V dropped 2 bases and J dropped 5 bases, with 15 bases sitting between them. The CDR3 loop spans 14 amino acids. Per germline, CDR1 SQVTM and CDR2 ANQGSEA. CDR3 sequence: CSVERGARGTEAFF. The CDR3 nucleotides are TGCAGCGTTGAACGGGGGGCGAGGGGAACTGAAGCTTTCTTT.

This clonotype turned up a few times. The CDR3 ends on some other residue instead of the conserved phenylalanine or tryptophan, so this is likely a read error. The gene calls are TRBV4-2 and TRBJ2-1; TRBD1 or TRBD2 may be the D gene (5 bases each). Trimming took off 0 bases at V and 7 bases at J, with 13 bases between the two ends. This CDR3 spans 15 amino acids. CDR1 and CDR2 from the germline V gene are LGHNA and YNFKEQ. The CDR3 DNA sequence: TGTGCCAGCAGCCAAGAGTGGGACGGAAAGAATGAGCAGTTCCTC. Residues: CASSQEWDGKNEQFL.

In this sample, this clonotype turned up a few times. The chain links TRBV5-1 to TRBJ2-5; D ambiguous. The CDR3 spans 15 residues. V was shortened by 5 bases and J by 4 bases, with 18 bases between the two germline ends. Germline V lookup: CDR1 SGHRS, CDR2 YFSETQ. DNA for the CDR3: TGCGCCAGCAGTCCGACGTGGGTCCGGGCAGAGACCCAGTACTTC. Amino acid sequence: CASSPTWVRAETQYF.

This chain connects TRBV20-1 to TRBJ2-2, with TRBD1 matching 10 bases. V dropped 5 bases and J dropped 5; count of bases not matched to a gene: 8. This CDR3 is built from 15 residues. Per germline, CDR1 DFQATT and CDR2 SNEGSKA (reference sequence). The DNA for the CDR3 is TGCAGTGCTCTGAGACAGGGGGCGTCTACCGGGGAGCTGTTTTTT. Protein: CSALRQGASTGELFF.